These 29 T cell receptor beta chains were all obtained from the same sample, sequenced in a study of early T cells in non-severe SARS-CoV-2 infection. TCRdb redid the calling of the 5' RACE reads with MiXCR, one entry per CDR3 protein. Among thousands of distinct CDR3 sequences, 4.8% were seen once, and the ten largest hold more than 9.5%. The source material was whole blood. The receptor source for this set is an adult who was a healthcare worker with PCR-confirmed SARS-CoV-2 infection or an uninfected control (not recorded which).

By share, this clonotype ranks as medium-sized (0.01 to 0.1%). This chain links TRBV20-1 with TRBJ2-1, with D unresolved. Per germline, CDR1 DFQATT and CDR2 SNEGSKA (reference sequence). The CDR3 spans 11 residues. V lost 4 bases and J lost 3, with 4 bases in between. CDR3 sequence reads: CSAKFYNEQFF. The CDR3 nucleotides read TGCAGTGCTAAGTTCTACAATGAGCAGTTCTTC.

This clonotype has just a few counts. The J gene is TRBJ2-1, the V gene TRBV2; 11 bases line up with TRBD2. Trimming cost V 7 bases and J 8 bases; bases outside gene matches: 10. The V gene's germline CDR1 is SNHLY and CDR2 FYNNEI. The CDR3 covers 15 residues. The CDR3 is CASNPGTSGWDEQFF. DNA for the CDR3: TGTGCCAGCAACCCCGGGACTAGCGGTTGGGATGAGCAGTTCTTC.

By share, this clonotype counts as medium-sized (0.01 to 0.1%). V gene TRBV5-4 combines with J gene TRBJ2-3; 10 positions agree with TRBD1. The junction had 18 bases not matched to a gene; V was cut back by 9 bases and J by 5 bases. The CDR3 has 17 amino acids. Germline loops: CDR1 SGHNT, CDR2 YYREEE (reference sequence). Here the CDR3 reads CATSEDPGTGVKDTQYF. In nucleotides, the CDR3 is TGTGCCACCTCCGAAGACCCCGGGACAGGGGTTAAAGATACGCAGTATTTT.

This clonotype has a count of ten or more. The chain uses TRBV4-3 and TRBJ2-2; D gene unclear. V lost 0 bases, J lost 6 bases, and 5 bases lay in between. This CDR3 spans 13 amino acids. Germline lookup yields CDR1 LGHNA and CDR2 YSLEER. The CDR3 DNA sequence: TGCGCCAGCAGCCAAGATCCCCCCGGGGAGCTGTTTTTT. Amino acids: CASSQDPPGELFF.

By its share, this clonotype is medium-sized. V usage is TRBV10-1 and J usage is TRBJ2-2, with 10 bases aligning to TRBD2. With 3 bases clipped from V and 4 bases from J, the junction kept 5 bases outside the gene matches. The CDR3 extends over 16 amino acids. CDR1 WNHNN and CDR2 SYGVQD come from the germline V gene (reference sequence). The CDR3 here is CASSDRLAGVTGELFF. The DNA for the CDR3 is TGCGCCAGCAGTGACCGGCTAGCGGGAGTCACCGGGGAGCTGTTTTTT.

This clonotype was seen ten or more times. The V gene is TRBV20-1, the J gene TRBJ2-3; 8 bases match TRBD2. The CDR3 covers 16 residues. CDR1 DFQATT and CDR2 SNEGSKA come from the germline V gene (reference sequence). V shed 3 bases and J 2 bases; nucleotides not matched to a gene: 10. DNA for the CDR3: TGCAGTGCTAGGACGGGAGGGCATGGGGTCACAGATACGCAGTATTTT. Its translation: CSARTGGHGVTDTQYF.

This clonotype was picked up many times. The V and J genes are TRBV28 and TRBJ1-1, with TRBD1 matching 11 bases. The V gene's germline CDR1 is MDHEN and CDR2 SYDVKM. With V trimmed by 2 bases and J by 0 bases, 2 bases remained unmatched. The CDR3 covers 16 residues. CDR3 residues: CASSLGTGGLNTEAFF. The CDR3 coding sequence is TGTGCCAGCAGTTTAGGGACAGGGGGTCTGAACACTGAAGCTTTCTTT.

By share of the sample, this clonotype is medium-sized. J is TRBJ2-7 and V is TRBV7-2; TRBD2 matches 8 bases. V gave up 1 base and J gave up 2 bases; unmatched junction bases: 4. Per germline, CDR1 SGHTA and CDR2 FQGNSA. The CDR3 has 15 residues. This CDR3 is CASSLGGTRAYEQYF. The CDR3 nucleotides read TGTGCCAGCAGCTTAGGGGGGACTAGGGCCTACGAGCAGTACTTC.

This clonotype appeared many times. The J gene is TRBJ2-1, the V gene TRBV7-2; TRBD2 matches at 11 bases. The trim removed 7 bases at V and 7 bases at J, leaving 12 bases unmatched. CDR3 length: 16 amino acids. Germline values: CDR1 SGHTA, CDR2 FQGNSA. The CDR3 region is CASTDSGTSGVNEQFF. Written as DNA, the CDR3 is TGTGCCAGCACCGATTCCGGGACTAGCGGTGTTAATGAGCAGTTCTTC.

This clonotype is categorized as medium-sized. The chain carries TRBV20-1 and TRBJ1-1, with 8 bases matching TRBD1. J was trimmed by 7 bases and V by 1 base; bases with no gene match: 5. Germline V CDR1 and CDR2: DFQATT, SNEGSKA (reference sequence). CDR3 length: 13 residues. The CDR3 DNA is TGCAGTGCTAGAGGCAGGGGGCGGGTTGAAGCTTTCTTT. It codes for CSARGRGRVEAFF.

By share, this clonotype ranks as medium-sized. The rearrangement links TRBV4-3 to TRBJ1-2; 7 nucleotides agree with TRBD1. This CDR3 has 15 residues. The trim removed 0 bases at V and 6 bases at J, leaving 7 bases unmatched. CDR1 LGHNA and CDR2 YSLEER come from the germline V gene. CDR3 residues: CASSQDKAGGDGYTF. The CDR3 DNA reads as TGCGCCAGCAGCCAAGATAAGGCAGGGGGAGATGGCTACACCTTC.

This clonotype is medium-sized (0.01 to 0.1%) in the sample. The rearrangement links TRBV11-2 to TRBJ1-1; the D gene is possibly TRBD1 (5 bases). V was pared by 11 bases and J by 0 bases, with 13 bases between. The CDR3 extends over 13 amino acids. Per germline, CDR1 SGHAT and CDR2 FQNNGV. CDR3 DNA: TGTGCCGTACAGGACCTAATGAACACTGAAGCTTTCTTT. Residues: CAVQDLMNTEAFF.

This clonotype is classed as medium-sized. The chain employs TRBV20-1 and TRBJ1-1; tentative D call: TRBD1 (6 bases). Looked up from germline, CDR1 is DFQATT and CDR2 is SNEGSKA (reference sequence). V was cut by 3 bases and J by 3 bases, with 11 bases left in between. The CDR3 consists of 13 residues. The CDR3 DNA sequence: TGCAGTGCTAGCAAGGGGGGGGACACTGAAGCTTTCTTT. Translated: CSASKGGDTEAFF.

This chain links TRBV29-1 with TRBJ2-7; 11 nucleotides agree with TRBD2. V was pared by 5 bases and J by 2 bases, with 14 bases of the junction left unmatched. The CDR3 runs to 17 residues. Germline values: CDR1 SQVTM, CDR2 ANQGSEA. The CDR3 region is CSVRVSASGRLAYEQYF. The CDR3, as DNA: TGCAGCGTTCGGGTTTCGGCTAGCGGGAGGCTGGCCTACGAGCAGTACTTC.

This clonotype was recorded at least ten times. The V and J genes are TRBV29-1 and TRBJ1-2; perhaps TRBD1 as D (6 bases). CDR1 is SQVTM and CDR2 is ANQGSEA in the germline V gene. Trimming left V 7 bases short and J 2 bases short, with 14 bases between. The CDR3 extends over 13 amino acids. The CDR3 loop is CSETGPSNYGYTF. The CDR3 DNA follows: TGCAGCGAAACAGGGCCCTCGAACTATGGCTACACCTTC.

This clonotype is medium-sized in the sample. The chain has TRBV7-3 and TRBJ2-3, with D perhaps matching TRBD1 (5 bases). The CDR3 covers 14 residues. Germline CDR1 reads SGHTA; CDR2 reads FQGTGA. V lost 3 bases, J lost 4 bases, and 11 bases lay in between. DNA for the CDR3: TGTGCCAGCAGCTTGGACCCCAGGGCAGATACGCAGTATTTT. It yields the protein CASSLDPRADTQYF.

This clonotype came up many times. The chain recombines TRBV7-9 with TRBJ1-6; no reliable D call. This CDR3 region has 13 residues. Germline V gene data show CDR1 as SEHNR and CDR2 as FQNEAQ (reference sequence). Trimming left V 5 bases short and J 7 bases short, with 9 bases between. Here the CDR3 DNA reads TGTGCCAGCAGCAGGGTGGAAAATTCACCCCTCCACTTT. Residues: CASSRVENSPLHF.

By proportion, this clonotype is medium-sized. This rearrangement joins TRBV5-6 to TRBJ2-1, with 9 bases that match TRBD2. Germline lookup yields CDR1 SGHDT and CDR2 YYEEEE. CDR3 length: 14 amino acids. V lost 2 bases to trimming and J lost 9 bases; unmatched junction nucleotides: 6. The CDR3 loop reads CASSFYAGGPEQFF. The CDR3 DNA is TGTGCCAGCAGCTTTTACGCGGGAGGGCCTGAGCAGTTCTTC.

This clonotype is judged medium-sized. Here the CDR3 DNA reads TGTGCCAGCAGCGTTGCTAGCGGACCAGACAATGAGCAGTTCTTC. Amino acid sequence: CASSVASGPDNEQFF. The chain has TRBV2 and TRBJ2-1; 7 nucleotides agree with TRBD2. The CDR3 contains 15 residues. Germline CDR1 SNHLY, CDR2 FYNNEI. Trimming at V came to 6 bases and at J to 5 bases, leaving 10 bases not matched to a gene. Using reference TRBV2 and TRBJ2-1 for the parts outside the CDR3, the full variable domain is EPEVTQTPSHQVTQMGQEVILRCVPISNHLYFYWYRQILGQKVEFLVSFYNNEISEKSEIFDDQFSVERPDGSNFTLKIRSTKLEDSAMYFCASSVASGPDNEQFFGPGTRLTVL.

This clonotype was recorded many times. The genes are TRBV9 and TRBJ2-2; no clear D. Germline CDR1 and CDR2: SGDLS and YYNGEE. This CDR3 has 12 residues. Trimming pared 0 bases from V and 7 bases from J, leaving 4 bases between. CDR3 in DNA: TGTGCCAGCAGCGTAGTAGACGGGGAGCTGTTTTTT. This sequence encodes CASSVVDGELFF.

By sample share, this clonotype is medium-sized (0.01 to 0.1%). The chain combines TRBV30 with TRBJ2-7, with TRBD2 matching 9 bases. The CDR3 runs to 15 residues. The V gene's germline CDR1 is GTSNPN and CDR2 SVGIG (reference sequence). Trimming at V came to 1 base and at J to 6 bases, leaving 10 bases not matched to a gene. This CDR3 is CAWSDSGLAGSEQYF. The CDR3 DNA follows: TGTGCCTGGAGTGACTCAGGTCTAGCGGGATCCGAGCAGTACTTC.

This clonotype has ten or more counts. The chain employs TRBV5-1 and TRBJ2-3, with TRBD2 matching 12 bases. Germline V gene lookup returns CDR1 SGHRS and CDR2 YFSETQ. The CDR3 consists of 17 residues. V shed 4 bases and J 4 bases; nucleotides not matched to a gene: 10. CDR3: CASSVGRTSGTSDTQYF. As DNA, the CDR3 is TGCGCCAGCAGCGTGGGGCGGACTAGCGGGACATCAGATACGCAGTATTTT.

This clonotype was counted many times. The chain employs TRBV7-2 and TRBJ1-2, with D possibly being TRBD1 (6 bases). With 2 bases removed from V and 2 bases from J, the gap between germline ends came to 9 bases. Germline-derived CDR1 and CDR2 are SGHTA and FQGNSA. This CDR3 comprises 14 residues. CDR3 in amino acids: CASSLRDKNYGYTF. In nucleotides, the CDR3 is TGTGCCAGCAGCTTAAGGGACAAAAACTATGGCTACACCTTC.

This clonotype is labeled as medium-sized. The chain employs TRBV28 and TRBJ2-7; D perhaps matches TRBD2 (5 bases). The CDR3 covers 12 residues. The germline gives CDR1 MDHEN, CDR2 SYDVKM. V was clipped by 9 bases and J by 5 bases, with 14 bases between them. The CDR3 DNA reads TGTGCCAGTCAGTCGACGGGAAACGAGCAGTACTTC. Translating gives CASQSTGNEQYF.

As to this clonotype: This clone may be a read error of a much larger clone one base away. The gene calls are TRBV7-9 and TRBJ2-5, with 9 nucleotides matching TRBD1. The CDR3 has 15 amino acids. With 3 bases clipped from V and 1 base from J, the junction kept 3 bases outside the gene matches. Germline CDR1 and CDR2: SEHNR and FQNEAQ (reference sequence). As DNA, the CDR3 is TGTGCCAGCAGCTTTTACAGGGGGCTCCAAGAGACCCAGTACTTC. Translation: CASSFYRGLQETQYF.

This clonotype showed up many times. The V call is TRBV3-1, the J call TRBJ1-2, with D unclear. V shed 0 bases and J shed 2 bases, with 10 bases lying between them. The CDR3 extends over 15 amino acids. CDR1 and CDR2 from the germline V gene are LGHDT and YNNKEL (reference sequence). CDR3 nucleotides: TGTGCCAGCAGCCAAGAATGGGCAGAAAACTATGGCTACACCTTC. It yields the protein CASSQEWAENYGYTF.

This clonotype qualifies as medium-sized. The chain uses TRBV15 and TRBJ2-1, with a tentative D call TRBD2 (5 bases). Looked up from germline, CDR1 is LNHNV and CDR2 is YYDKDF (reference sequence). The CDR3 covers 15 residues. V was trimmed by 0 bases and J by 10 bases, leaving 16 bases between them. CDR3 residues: CATSRDPGSSEEQFF. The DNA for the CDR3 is TGTGCCACCAGCAGAGACCCGGGATCCTCAGAAGAGCAGTTCTTC.

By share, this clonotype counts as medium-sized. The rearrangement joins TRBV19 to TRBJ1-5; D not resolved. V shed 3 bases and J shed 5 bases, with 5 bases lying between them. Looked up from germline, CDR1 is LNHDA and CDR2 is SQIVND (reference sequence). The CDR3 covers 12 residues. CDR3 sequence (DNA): TGTGCCAGTAGTATCCGGGATCAGCCCCAGCATTTT. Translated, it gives CASSIRDQPQHF.

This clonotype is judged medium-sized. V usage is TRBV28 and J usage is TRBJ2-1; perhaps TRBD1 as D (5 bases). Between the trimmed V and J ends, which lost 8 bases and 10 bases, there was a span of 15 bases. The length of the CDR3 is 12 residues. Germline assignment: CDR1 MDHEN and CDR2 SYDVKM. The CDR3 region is CASRTFPGEQFF. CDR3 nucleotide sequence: TGTGCCAGCCGGACATTTCCAGGGGAGCAGTTCTTC.